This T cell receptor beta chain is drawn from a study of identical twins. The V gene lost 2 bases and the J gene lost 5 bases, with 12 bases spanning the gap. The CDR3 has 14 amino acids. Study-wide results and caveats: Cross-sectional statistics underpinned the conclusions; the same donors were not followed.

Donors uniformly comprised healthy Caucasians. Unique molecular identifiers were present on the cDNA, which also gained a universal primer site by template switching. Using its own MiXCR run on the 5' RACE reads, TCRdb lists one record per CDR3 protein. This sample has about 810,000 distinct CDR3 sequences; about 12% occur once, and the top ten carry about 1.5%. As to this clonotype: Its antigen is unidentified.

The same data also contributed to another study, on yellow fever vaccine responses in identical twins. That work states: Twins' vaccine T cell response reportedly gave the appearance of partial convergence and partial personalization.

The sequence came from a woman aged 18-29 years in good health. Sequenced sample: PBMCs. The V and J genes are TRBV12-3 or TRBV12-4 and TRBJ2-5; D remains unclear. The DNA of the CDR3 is TGTGCCAGCAGTTTACTCCCTAGTAGGGAGACCCAGTACTTC. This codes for CASSLLPSRETQYF.